The 9 T cell receptor beta chains listed next were all sequenced from one sample in a study of CD8+CD57+ T cells in acquired aplastic anemia. Template material for TCR beta VDJ and CDR3 profiling consisted of genomic DNA. Via MiXCR, TCRdb re-called the reads, giving one row per CDR3 protein. The sample yields about 170,000 distinct CDR3 sequences, about three fifths seen once. The specimen was sorted CD4+, CD8+, or CD8+CD57+ T cells (not recorded which) from PBMCs. Receptors originate from a human donor in good health.

This clonotype turned up a few times. The genes are TRBV30 and TRBJ2-3; no clear D. The ends were cut back, 2 bases at V and 8 bases at J, with 11 bases in the middle. The CDR3 is 12 residues long. Per germline, CDR1 GTSNPN and CDR2 SVGIG (reference sequence). CDR3 DNA sequence: TGTGCCTGGAGTCCTCTAGTGGTTACGCAGTATTTT. Translating it yields CAWSPLVVTQYF.

This clonotype was seen ten or more times. The CDR3 DNA reads as TGTGCCAGCAGCTTAGGTACGAGTAGCAATCAGCCCCAGCATTTT. Amino acid sequence: CASSLGTSSNQPQHF. This chain uses TRBV7-8 with TRBJ1-5; no reliable D call. Deletions cut 1 base from V and 0 bases from J, with 7 bases between. CDR3 size: 15 residues. Germline V lookup: CDR1 SGHVS, CDR2 FQNEAQ. Variable domain in full (rest from reference TRBV7-8 and TRBJ1-5): GAGVSQSPRYKVAKRGQDVALRCDPISGHVSLFWYQQALGQGPEFLTYFQNEAQLDKSGLPSDRFFAERPEGSVSTLKIQRTQQEDSAVYLCASSLGTSSNQPQHFGDGTRLSIL.

The V gene is TRBV2, the J gene TRBJ1-2; D is uncertain. This CDR3 comprises 13 residues. Looked up from germline, CDR1 is SNHLY and CDR2 is FYNNEI. V lost 10 bases and J lost 4, with 16 bases in between. CDR3 residues: CATLFTLGYGYTF. The CDR3 region has the DNA TGTGCCACCTTATTTACTTTGGGCTATGGCTACACCTTC.

This clonotype appeared a few times. The chain joins TRBV20-1 to TRBJ1-2, with 7 bases that match TRBD1. Germline lookup yields CDR1 DFQATT and CDR2 SNEGSKA (reference sequence). Trimming cost V 5 bases and J 3 bases; bases outside gene matches: 0. The CDR3 covers 11 residues. CDR3 in DNA: TGCAGTGCTGGGACAGACTATGGCTACACCTTC. This translates into CSAGTDYGYTF.

The chain employs TRBV19 and TRBJ2-7, with 10 bases aligning to TRBD1. The germline V gene encodes CDR1 LNHDA and CDR2 SQIVND (reference sequence). Trimming removed 4 bases from V and 2 bases from J; junction bases left unmatched: 5. The CDR3 totals 15 residues. CDR3 in DNA: TGTGCCAGTAGTAGCGGACAGGGGGGGACCTACGAGCAGTACTTC. Translated: CASSSGQGGTYEQYF. Full variable domain (outside the CDR3, taken from reference TRBV19 and TRBJ2-7): DGGITQSPKYLFRKEGQNVTLSCEQNLNHDAMYWYRQDPGQGLRLIYYSQIVNDFQKGDIAEGYSVSREKKESFPLTVTSAQKNPTAFYLCASSSGQGGTYEQYFGPGTRLTVT.

The J gene is TRBJ1-1, the V gene TRBV11-3, with 9 bases identical to TRBD1. The germline gives CDR1 SGHNT, CDR2 YENEEA. The junction had 5 bases not matched to a gene; V was cut back by 6 bases and J by 3 bases. The CDR3 has 14 residues. The CDR3: CASSLGTGYTEAFF. For the CDR3, the DNA is TGTGCCAGCAGTCTCGGGACAGGGTACACTGAAGCTTTCTTT.

This chain uses TRBV20-1 with TRBJ2-2, with TRBD1 identical over 8 bases. Germline loops: CDR1 DFQATT, CDR2 SNEGSKA (reference sequence). Trimming at V came to 5 bases and at J to 3 bases, leaving 8 bases not matched to a gene. The CDR3 length is 15 residues. The CDR3 DNA reads TGCAGTGCTTCTACCGGGACAGGAGACACCGGGGAGCTGTTTTTT. Residues: CSASTGTGDTGELFF.

This clonotype was seen repeatedly, ten times or more. The V call is TRBV29-1, the J call TRBJ2-1; maybe TRBD1 (5 bases). There are 11 residues in the CDR3. Trimming shortened V by 4 bases and J by 4 bases, and 5 bases separated the two germline ends. Germline CDR1 is SQVTM and CDR2 is ANQGSEA. The chain's CDR3 is CSVGQYNEQFF. CDR3 bases: TGCAGCGTTGGACAGTACAATGAGCAGTTCTTC.

This chain links TRBV3-1 with TRBJ2-7; D may match TRBD1 or TRBD2 (5 bases each). The germline CDR1 and CDR2 sequences are LGHDT and YNNKEL (reference sequence). This CDR3 contains 16 residues. V lost 2 bases to trimming and J lost 0 bases, with 14 bases between them. The CDR3 loop reads CASSQRDLQYSYEQYF. The CDR3 DNA reads TGTGCCAGCAGCCAAAGGGACCTCCAATACTCCTACGAGCAGTACTTC.